This T cell receptor (beta chain) was profiled in a study of T cell responses to AZD1222 COVID-19 vaccine. The study's findings and limits: The donor group comprised mostly white British people and more females; the analysis possibly underestimated clonal diversity. Spike-spanning, vaccine-associated CD4 TCRs were dominant at 160-218 and 743-854. Regions left unmutated in variants are reportedly the target of nearly half of spike-specific TCRs.

Concerning this clone itself: As yet, its antigen is unknown.

Losses at the gene ends were 6 bases for V and 1 base for J; bases not matched to a gene: 5. This CDR3 has 15 residues. Looked up from germline, CDR1 is MNHEY and CDR2 is SVGEGT. The method was immunoSEQ multiplex PCR; TCRdb's version includes in-frame clones alone and lacks a portion of them. The sample has 90,000 to 120,000 clones; roughly 90% are singletons. Specimen: peripheral blood, collected 28 days after the second AZD1222 dose. The chain has TRBV6-2 or TRBV6-3 and TRBJ2-2; 7 bases align to TRBD2. The TCR comes from an adult who received the AZD1222 COVID-19 vaccine. CDR3 residues: CASSPQRGNTGELFF. The CDR3 DNA is TGTGCCAGCAGCCCGCAGCGGGGGAACACCGGGGAGCTGTTTTTT.